A selection of T cell receptor beta chains follows, all from one sample in a study of blood T cell repertoires in COVID-19. Only in-frame clones appear in the TCRdb table, and some are missing; sequencing was by immunoSEQ multiplex PCR. There are 150,000 to 180,000 clones in the sample; more than 80% occur only once, and 0.45% to 0.65% lies in the top ten. The specimen was peripheral blood. The receptor source for this set is a middle-aged man with acute or convalescent COVID-19. The conserved cysteine and the conserved F or W are not part of the CDR3 here. Each record gives: CDR3 protein, V gene.

CDR3aa: ASSDPSGAQY; v_gene: TRBV10-2
CDR3aa: ASRQTGNTIY; v_gene: TRBV2
CDR3aa: ASSYAWGGDQPQH; v_gene: TRBV6-5
CDR3aa: ASSQDRGTTGAQPQH; v_gene: TRBV4-2
CDR3aa: ASSRIQGVRDEAF; v_gene: TRBV6-5
CDR3aa: ASSPRRGRSASEQF; v_gene: TRBV4-3
CDR3aa: AISEDRDQPQH; v_gene: TRBV10-3
CDR3aa: ASSLQLAGTGELF; v_gene: TRBV7-8
CDR3aa: ASSRGGAQNIQY; v_gene: TRBV6-2/TRBV6-3
CDR3aa: ASSLGQITDTQY; v_gene: TRBV7-3
CDR3aa: ASSLGTSGSLLETQY; v_gene: TRBV7-3
CDR3aa: ASSLKPGGETQY; v_gene: TRBV7-2
CDR3aa: ASSHQGRNTGELF; v_gene: TRBV3-1/TRBV3-2
CDR3aa: ATSDPDGTGFETQY; v_gene: TRBV24-1
CDR3aa: ASSEPPNTGELF; v_gene: TRBV6-1
CDR3aa: ASSFRQNNEQF; v_gene: TRBV4-1
CDR3aa: ASSLPQGSYEQY; v_gene: TRBV28